This T cell receptor (beta chain) was sequenced during a study of blood T cell repertoires in COVID-19. Study in general: Collection of acute and convalescent COVID-19 samples took place in the United States, Italy and Spain.

V shed 3 bases and J 2 bases; nucleotides not matched to a gene: 6. The V gene's germline CDR1 is MNHEY and CDR2 SMNVEV (reference sequence). The CDR3 has 17 residues. Original processing notes: Researchers report that nucleated cell counts were estimated from reference gene primer amplification. TCRdb's table, derived via immunoSEQ multiplex PCR, lists solely in-frame clones and lacks some. That table supplies the V and J calls and clone size; D and trimming were determined from the DNA. The sample consists of fewer than 250,000 clones, 90% of them appearing once. In assigning cohorts, the study relied on participant-reported clinical history.

V is TRBV27 and J is TRBJ2-6; 8 bases agree with TRBD1. This sequence originates from a man under 40 who had been exposed to COVID-19. Input material: PBMCs or T cells enriched from blood (not recorded which). CDR3 coding DNA: TGTGCCAGCAGTTTCGCCAGGGGGCAAACTGGGGCCAACGTCCTGACTTTC. Amino acids: CASSFARGQTGANVLTF.